This T cell receptor (beta chain) was profiled in a study of cytomegalovirus exposure and HLA in healthy donors. For the study at large: T cells numbering about 180 million yielded some 100 million unique TCR beta sequences in an earlier analysis. Whole-study findings and limits: Later analysis reportedly placed an Asian-associated ancestry cluster below the roughly 630-donor mean in N-insertions.

V was trimmed by 4 bases and J by 5 bases, leaving 17 bases between them. Germline loops: CDR1 LNHNV, CDR2 YYDKDF (reference sequence). CDR3 length: 15 residues. With 60 Vbeta and 13 Jbeta primers, the PCR was carried out. Clones were read by immunoSEQ multiplex PCR, and TCRdb kept only the in-frame ones, dropping some. This sample has around 130,000 clones, with 81% found just once. As concerns this clone: The antigen remains unidentified.

The sequence was collected from a man aged 35 to 55 in good health and CMV-seronegative. The sequencing input was PBMCs. The rearrangement links TRBV15 to TRBJ1-1, with TRBD1 as a possible D gene (6 bases). The CDR3 here is CATSKALGRGTEAFF. As DNA, the CDR3 is TGTGCCACCAGCAAGGCCCTAGGCAGGGGAACTGAAGCTTTCTTT.